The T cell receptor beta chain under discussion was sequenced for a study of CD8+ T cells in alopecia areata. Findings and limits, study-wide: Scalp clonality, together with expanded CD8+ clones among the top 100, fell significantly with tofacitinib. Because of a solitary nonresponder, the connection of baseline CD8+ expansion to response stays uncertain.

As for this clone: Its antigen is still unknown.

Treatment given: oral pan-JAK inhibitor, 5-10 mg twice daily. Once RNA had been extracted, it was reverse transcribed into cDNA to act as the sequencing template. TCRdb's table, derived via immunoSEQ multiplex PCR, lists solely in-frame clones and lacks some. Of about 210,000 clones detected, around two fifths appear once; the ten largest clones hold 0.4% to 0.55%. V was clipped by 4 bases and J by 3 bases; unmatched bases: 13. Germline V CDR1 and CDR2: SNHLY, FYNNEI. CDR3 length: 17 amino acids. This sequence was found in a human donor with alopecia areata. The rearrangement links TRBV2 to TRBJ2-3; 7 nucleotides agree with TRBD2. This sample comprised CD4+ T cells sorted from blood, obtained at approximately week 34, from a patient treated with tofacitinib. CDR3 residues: CASSAPVYQGGTDTQYF. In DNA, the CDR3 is TGTGCCAGCAGTGCACCCGTATATCAGGGAGGGACAGATACGCAGTATTTT.